A selection of T cell receptor beta chains follows, all from one sample in a study of T cells in localized non-small cell lung cancer. Profiling relied on immunoSEQ multiplex PCR, and the TCRdb table lists in-frame clones only, not all of them. The sample yields roughly 960 clones, around 20% seen once. Source: normal lung tissue next to the tumor, taken before any cancer treatment. Receptor source: a woman aged 40 to 75 with stage III lung adenocarcinoma. CDR3s include the opening cysteine and the closing phenylalanine or tryptophan. Each record gives: V gene, J gene, clone size, D gene, CDR3 protein, CDR3 DNA. A D gene is named only where the DNA matches it firmly. Not every row has a clone size; where given, it reads once, few, many or a size class.

v_call: TRBV11-3
j_call: TRBJ1-1
clone_size: large
d_call: TRBD1
cdr3_aa: CASSPGTGVDTEAFF
cdr3_nt: TGTGCCAGCAGTCCCGGGACAGGGGTGGACACTGAAGCTTTCTTT

v_call: TRBV18
j_call: TRBJ2-2
clone_size: .
d_call: .
cdr3_aa: CASSPPGTGELFF
cdr3_nt: TGTGCCAGCTCACCACCCGGCACCGGGGAGCTGTTTTTT

v_call: TRBV6-8
j_call: TRBJ2-7
clone_size: few
d_call: .
cdr3_aa: CASRSSETYEQYF
cdr3_nt: TGTGCCAGCAGGAGTAGCGAGACCTACGAGCAGTACTTC

v_call: TRBV25-1
j_call: TRBJ2-1
clone_size: .
d_call: TRBD2
cdr3_aa: CASSELAGGPNNEQFF
cdr3_nt: TGTGCCAGCAGTGAGCTAGCGGGAGGGCCTAACAATGAGCAGTTCTTC

v_call: TRBV11-3
j_call: TRBJ2-1
clone_size: .
d_call: .
cdr3_aa: CASSPGAGSAYNEQFF
cdr3_nt: TGTGCCAGCAGCCCCGGGGCGGGGAGCGCCTACAATGAGCAGTTCTTC

v_call: TRBV11-3
j_call: TRBJ2-7
clone_size: .
d_call: .
cdr3_aa: CASSFTGILYEQYF
cdr3_nt: TGTGCCAGCAGCTTCACAGGGATCCTCTACGAGCAGTACTTC

v_call: TRBV6-1
j_call: TRBJ2-1
clone_size: .
d_call: .
cdr3_aa: CASSEGSSVSYNEQFF
cdr3_nt: TGTGCCAGCAGTGAAGGGTCGAGCGTCTCCTACAATGAGCAGTTCTTC

v_call: TRBV18
j_call: TRBJ1-3
clone_size: large
d_call: .
cdr3_aa: CASSPRVRNTIYF
cdr3_nt: TGTGCCAGCTCACCCCGCGTCAGAAACACCATATATTTT

v_call: TRBV28
j_call: TRBJ2-2
clone_size: .
d_call: TRBD2
cdr3_aa: CASSQGGGLGTGELFF
cdr3_nt: TGTGCCAGCAGCCAAGGCGGCGGACTAGGGACCGGGGAGCTGTTTTTT

v_call: TRBV6-8
j_call: TRBJ1-1
clone_size: few
d_call: .
cdr3_aa: CASTAQNTEAFF
cdr3_nt: TGTGCCAGCACCGCACAGAACACTGAAGCTTTCTTT

v_call: TRBV4-1
j_call: TRBJ2-7
clone_size: large
d_call: .
cdr3_aa: CASSQDRHLTYEQYF
cdr3_nt: TGCGCCAGCAGCCAAGATCGACACCTAACCTACGAGCAGTACTTC

v_call: TRBV6-8
j_call: TRBJ1-2
clone_size: medium-sized
d_call: .
cdr3_aa: CASSYRAESRIYTF
cdr3_nt: TGTGCCAGCAGTTACAGGGCGGAATCAAGAATCTACACCTTC

v_call: TRBV18
j_call: TRBJ1-1
clone_size: few
d_call: TRBD1
cdr3_aa: CASSPNRDSFNTEAFF
cdr3_nt: TGTGCCAGCTCACCAAACCGGGACAGCTTTAACACTGAAGCTTTCTTT

v_call: TRBV6-1
j_call: TRBJ1-1
clone_size: .
d_call: .
cdr3_aa: CASSEAWGFLGTEAFF
cdr3_nt: TGTGCCAGCAGTGAAGCGTGGGGGTTCCTCGGCACTGAAGCTTTCTTT

v_call: TRBV4-1
j_call: TRBJ2-4
clone_size: medium-sized
d_call: TRBD1
cdr3_aa: CASSQPTGYGAKNIQYF
cdr3_nt: TGCGCCAGCAGCCAACCGACAGGGTATGGAGCCAAAAACATTCAGTACTTC

v_call: TRBV28
j_call: TRBJ2-7
clone_size: .
d_call: TRBD2
cdr3_aa: CASRENSGSFSYEQYF
cdr3_nt: TGTGCCAGCAGAGAAAATAGCGGGTCCTTCTCCTACGAGCAGTACTTC

v_call: TRBV6-8
j_call: TRBJ2-7
clone_size: .
d_call: .
cdr3_aa: CASSLGVMSYEQYF
cdr3_nt: TGTGCCAGCAGTCTAGGGGTCATGTCCTACGAGCAGTACTTC